The rows below give T cell receptor beta chains drawn from one sample of a study of identical twins. TCRdb re-derived calls from the 5' RACE reads in MiXCR, one entry per CDR3 protein. Of roughly 1,500,000 distinct CDR3 sequences in the sample, roughly a third were seen once. Sequencing was carried out using cord blood. The receptors stem from a newborn girl in good health. Each CDR3 is given with its conserved first and last residue. The D gene is left open where the match is weak. Some rows have no size entry. The others give once, few or many, or a class for an expanded clone.

V gene	J gene	clone size	D gene	CDR3 protein	CDR3 DNA
TRBV7-9	TRBJ2-4	NA	NA	CASSLSPSRPGLPAKNIQYF	TGTGCCAGCAGCTTATCCCCATCCCGTCCGGGACTCCCAGCCAAAAACATTCAGTACTTC
TRBV27	TRBJ2-2	NA	NA	CASAVWVTGELFF	TGTGCCAGCGCCGTCTGGGTCACCGGGGAGCTGTTTTTT
TRBV27	TRBJ2-7	few	TRBD1	CASSSPGQGMGSYEQYF	TGTGCCAGCAGTTCTCCGGGACAGGGGATGGGCTCCTACGAGCAGTACTTC
TRBV20-1	TRBJ2-5	NA	NA	CSARDRSHQETQYF	TGCAGTGCTAGAGATCGGAGTCACCAAGAGACCCAGTACTTC
TRBV20-1	TRBJ1-2	NA	NA	CSAIRDGYTF	TGCAGTGCCATAAGGGATGGCTACACCTTC
TRBV7-8	TRBJ2-5	NA	NA	CASNNQETQYF	TGTGCCAGCAACAACCAAGAGACCCAGTACTTC
TRBV25-1	TRBJ1-1	NA	NA	CASSSLRYGRSTEAFF	TGTGCCAGCAGCTCCCTAAGGTATGGACGTTCCACTGAAGCTTTCTTT
TRBV5-1	TRBJ2-3	few	TRBD2	CASSWTSGRFTDTQYF	TGCGCCAGCAGCTGGACTAGCGGGAGGTTCACAGATACGCAGTATTTT
TRBV20-1	TRBJ1-2	NA	TRBD1	CSAREGDRAYGYTF	TGCAGTGCTAGAGAAGGGGACAGGGCCTATGGCTACACCTTC
TRBV29-1	TRBJ2-1	few	NA	CSVEDLPYEQFF	TGCAGCGTTGAAGATCTCCCCTATGAGCAGTTCTTC
TRBV5-1	TRBJ2-5	NA	TRBD2	CASSMASGERTQYF	TGCGCCAGCAGCATGGCTAGCGGGGAGCGCACCCAGTACTTC
TRBV5-1	TRBJ2-3	NA	NA	CASSLWVDRGDTQYF	TGCGCCAGCAGCTTGTGGGTGGACCGTGGAGATACGCAGTATTTT
TRBV5-1	TRBJ1-2	NA	NA	CASSFNSAGGNGYTF	TGCGCCAGCAGCTTTAATTCCGCGGGAGGGAATGGCTACACCTTC
TRBV5-1	TRBJ2-7	few	TRBD1	CASSLRTGGSQYEQYF	TGCGCCAGCAGCTTGAGGACAGGGGGATCCCAATACGAGCAGTACTTC
TRBV20-1	TRBJ2-4	NA	TRBD2	CSASPAGLAKNIQYF	TGCAGTGCCAGTCCAGCGGGGCTAGCCAAAAACATTCAGTACTTC
TRBV2	TRBJ1-5	few	NA	CASSEDLWSNQPQHF	TGTGCCAGCAGTGAGGACTTGTGGAGCAATCAGCCCCAGCATTTT
TRBV18	TRBJ1-3	NA	NA	CASSPQSSGNTIYF	TGTGCCAGCTCACCACAGAGCTCTGGAAACACCATATATTTT
TRBV9	TRBJ1-6	NA	NA	CASSVATGNNSPLHF	TGTGCCAGCAGCGTCGCCACAGGGAATAATTCACCCCTCCACTTT
TRBV24-1	TRBJ2-3	many	NA	CATSDHRARSGDTQYF	TGTGCCACCAGTGACCATAGGGCTAGGTCTGGAGATACGCAGTATTTT
TRBV20-1	TRBJ2-2	NA	TRBD1	CSARGTTGGVGGITTGELFF	TGCAGTGCTAGAGGAACTACAGGGGGCGTAGGCGGGATAACCACCGGGGAGCTGTTTTTT
TRBV29-1	TRBJ2-1	NA	TRBD2	CSVPLAGGGDEQFF	TGCAGCGTTCCCCTAGCGGGAGGGGGAGATGAGCAGTTCTTC
TRBV2	TRBJ1-1	few	NA	CASSGGGDTEAFF	TGTGCCAGCAGTGGGGGGGGGGACACTGAAGCTTTCTTT
TRBV12-3/TRBV12-4	TRBJ1-2	few	NA	CASDFRRVPLYGYTF	TGTGCCAGCGATTTCCGTCGGGTGCCCCTCTATGGCTACACCTTC
TRBV4-1	TRBJ1-4	NA	TRBD1	CASSQGTGMGHEKLFF	TGCGCCAGCAGCCAGGGGACAGGGATGGGGCATGAAAAACTGTTTTTT
TRBV14	TRBJ1-1	many	NA	CASRRGRDTEAFF	TGTGCCAGCAGGAGGGGAAGGGACACTGAAGCTTTCTTT
TRBV25-1	TRBJ2-4	NA	NA	CASSATGWGNIQYF	TGTGCCAGCAGTGCCACGGGGTGGGGAAACATTCAGTACTTC
TRBV2	TRBJ2-5	NA	TRBD2	CASSEAVVTSNEQYF	TGTGCCAGCAGTGAAGCGGTAGTGACTAGCAATGAGCAGTACTTC
TRBV10-3	TRBJ2-3	NA	NA	CAIGKSTDTQYF	TGTGCCATCGGGAAGAGCACAGATACGCAGTATTTT
TRBV29-1	TRBJ2-7	NA	NA	CSVVPVQTYEQYF	TGCAGCGTCGTCCCTGTTCAGACCTACGAGCAGTACTTC
TRBV4-1	TRBJ2-3	NA	NA	CASSQVRARRTDTQYF	TGCGCCAGCAGCCAAGTTAGGGCTAGACGCACAGATACGCAGTATTTT
TRBV7-9	TRBJ2-7	NA	NA	CASSLGRSQNEQYF	TGTGCCAGCAGCTTAGGTCGGAGCCAGAACGAGCAGTACTTC
TRBV7-2	TRBJ1-2	few	TRBD1	CASSEDRRDGYTF	TGTGCCAGCAGCGAGGACAGGCGGGATGGCTACACCTTC
TRBV20-1	TRBJ2-4	few	NA	CSARPSGAKNIQYF	TGCAGTGCTAGGCCCAGCGGGGCCAAAAACATTCAGTACTTC
TRBV20-1	TRBJ2-1	few	NA	CSAIPVGDNEQFF	TGCAGTGCTATACCGGTCGGGGACAATGAGCAGTTCTTC
TRBV27	TRBJ2-3	NA	NA	CASRLYTDTQYF	TGTGCCAGCAGGTTATATACAGATACGCAGTATTTT
TRBV20-1	TRBJ1-2	once	TRBD1	CSAREEQGYYGYTF	TGCAGTGCTAGGGAGGAACAGGGGTACTATGGCTACACCTTC
TRBV4-2	TRBJ1-2	few	NA	CASSQDSRGVGYTF	TGTGCCAGCAGCCAAGATTCCCGGGGGGTTGGCTACACCTTC
TRBV3-1	TRBJ1-1	few	NA	CASSHDRTRANTEAFF	TGTGCCAGCAGCCACGATAGGACACGCGCTAACACTGAAGCTTTCTTT
TRBV3-1	TRBJ2-4	NA	NA	CASSHLSTKNIQYF	TGTGCCAGCAGCCACCTCTCCACCAAAAACATTCAGTACTTC
TRBV9	TRBJ2-7	many	TRBD2	CASSVASGTYEQYF	TGTGCCAGCAGCGTAGCTAGCGGGACCTACGAGCAGTACTTC
TRBV15	TRBJ2-7	few	TRBD1	CATSRGPAGGYEQYF	TGTGCCACCAGCAGGGGCCCCGCAGGGGGCTACGAGCAGTACTTC
TRBV11-3	TRBJ2-7	few	TRBD1	CASLGGQGFYEQYF	TGTGCCAGCTTAGGGGGACAGGGGTTCTACGAGCAGTACTTC
TRBV10-3	TRBJ1-2	few	NA	CAISQKTQSDNYGYTF	TGTGCCATCAGTCAGAAGACCCAGTCGGATAACTATGGCTACACCTTC
TRBV20-1	TRBJ1-2	few	NA	CSARDNAGAHRRLYGYTF	TGCAGTGCTAGAGATAACGCAGGAGCTCACCGGAGACTCTATGGCTACACCTTC
TRBV12-3/TRBV12-4	TRBJ1-2	NA	TRBD1	CASLGQGPSGYTF	TGTGCCAGCTTAGGACAGGGACCGTCTGGCTACACCTTC
TRBV10-3	TRBJ2-7	NA	NA	CASARSWLTYEQYF	TGTGCCAGCGCGCGGTCCTGGCTTACCTACGAGCAGTACTTC
TRBV28	TRBJ2-3	few	TRBD1	CASVTGQGAVESQYF	TGTGCCAGTGTAACTGGGCAGGGGGCAGTTGAGTCGCAGTATTTT
TRBV7-9	TRBJ2-3	NA	NA	CASSTPTDPPGTDTQYF	TGTGCCAGCAGCACTCCGACAGACCCCCCTGGCACAGATACGCAGTATTTT
TRBV7-2	TRBJ2-7	few	TRBD1	CASNRGLASYEQYF	TGTGCCAGCAACAGGGGGTTGGCATCCTACGAGCAGTACTTC
TRBV27	TRBJ2-7	NA	NA	CASSLWGPLYEQYF	TGTGCCAGCAGTTTATGGGGACCACTCTACGAGCAGTACTTC
TRBV5-1	TRBJ2-5	NA	NA	CARRSSRGETQYF	TGCGCCCGCAGGTCCAGCCGCGGAGAGACCCAGTACTTC
TRBV12-3/TRBV12-4	TRBJ2-5	many	NA	CASSFRLEETQYF	TGTGCCAGCAGTTTCAGACTAGAAGAGACCCAGTACTTC
TRBV7-2	TRBJ2-1	once	NA	CASNLRPDPKHEQFF	TGTGCCAGCAACCTAAGACCGGACCCTAAACACGAGCAGTTCTTC
TRBV13	TRBJ2-7	NA	NA	CASSGRIHEQYF	TGTGCCAGCAGCGGTAGGATCCACGAGCAGTACTTC
TRBV5-1	TRBJ2-1	many	NA	CASSLTLAYNEQFF	TGCGCCAGCAGCTTAACACTAGCCTACAATGAGCAGTTCTTC
TRBV7-9	TRBJ2-1	NA	TRBD1	CASSLAQGSDNEQFF	TGTGCCAGCAGCTTAGCACAGGGGTCAGACAATGAGCAGTTCTTC
TRBV21-1	TRBJ1-5	few	NA	CASSKYSNQPQHF	TGTGCCAGCAGCAAGTATAGCAATCAGCCCCAGCATTTT
TRBV7-2	TRBJ2-3	NA	NA	CASIFAGTDTQYF	TGTGCCAGCATCTTCGCGGGCACAGATACGCAGTATTTT
TRBV4-1	TRBJ1-1	few	NA	CASSQGEQGRYAFF	TGCGCCAGCAGCCAAGGAGAGCAGGGAAGGTATGCTTTCTTT
TRBV2	TRBJ2-1	few	TRBD2	CAVAGVANEQFF	TGTGCCGTAGCGGGAGTTGCCAATGAGCAGTTCTTC